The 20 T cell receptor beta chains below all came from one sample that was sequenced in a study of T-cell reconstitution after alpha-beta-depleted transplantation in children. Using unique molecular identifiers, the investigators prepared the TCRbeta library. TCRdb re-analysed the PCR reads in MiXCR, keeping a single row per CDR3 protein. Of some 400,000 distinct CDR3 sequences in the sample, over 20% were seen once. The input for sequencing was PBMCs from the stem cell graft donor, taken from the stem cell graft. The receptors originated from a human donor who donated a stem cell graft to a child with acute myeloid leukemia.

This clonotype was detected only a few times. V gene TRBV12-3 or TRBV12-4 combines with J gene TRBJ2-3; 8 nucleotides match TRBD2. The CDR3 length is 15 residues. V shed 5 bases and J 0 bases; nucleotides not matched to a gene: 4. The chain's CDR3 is CASSVSGESTDTQYF. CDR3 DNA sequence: TGTGCCAGCAGTGTTAGCGGGGAGAGCACAGATACGCAGTATTTT.

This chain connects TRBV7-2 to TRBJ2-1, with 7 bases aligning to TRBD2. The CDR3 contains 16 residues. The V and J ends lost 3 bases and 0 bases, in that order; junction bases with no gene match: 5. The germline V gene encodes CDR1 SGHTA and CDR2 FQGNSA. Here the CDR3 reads CASSFRGGSSYNEQFF. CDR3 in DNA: TGTGCCAGCAGCTTTCGGGGCGGGAGCTCCTACAATGAGCAGTTCTTC.

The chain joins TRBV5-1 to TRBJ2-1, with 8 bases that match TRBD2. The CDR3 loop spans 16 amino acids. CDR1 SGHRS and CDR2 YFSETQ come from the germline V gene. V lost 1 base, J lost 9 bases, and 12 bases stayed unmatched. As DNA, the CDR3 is TGCGCCAGCAGCTTGACTGGGACTAGGGGGAACAGTGAGCAGTTCTTC. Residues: CASSLTGTRGNSEQFF.

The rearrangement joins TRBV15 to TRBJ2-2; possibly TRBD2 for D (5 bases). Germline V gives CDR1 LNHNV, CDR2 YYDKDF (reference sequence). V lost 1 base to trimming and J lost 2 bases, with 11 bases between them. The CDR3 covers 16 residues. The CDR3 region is CATSRVYASNTGELFF. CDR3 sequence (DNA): TGTGCCACCAGCAGAGTATACGCTAGCAACACCGGGGAGCTGTTTTTT.

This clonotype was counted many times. CDR3: CSASRTGSTDTQYF. CDR3 DNA sequence: TGCAGCGCTTCGCGGACAGGGTCAACAGATACGCAGTATTTT. The chain couples TRBV29-1 to TRBJ2-3, with TRBD1 matching over 8 bases. V lost 7 bases and J lost 3; bases outside the gene matches: 9. The CDR3 consists of 14 residues. Germline-derived CDR1 and CDR2 are SQVTM and ANQGSEA.

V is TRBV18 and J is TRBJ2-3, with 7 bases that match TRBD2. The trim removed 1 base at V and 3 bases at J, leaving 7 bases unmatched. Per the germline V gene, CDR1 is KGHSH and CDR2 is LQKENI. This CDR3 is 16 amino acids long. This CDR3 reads CASSPQAGAGTDTQYF. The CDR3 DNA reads TGTGCCAGCTCACCACAGGCGGGAGCGGGGACAGATACGCAGTATTTT.

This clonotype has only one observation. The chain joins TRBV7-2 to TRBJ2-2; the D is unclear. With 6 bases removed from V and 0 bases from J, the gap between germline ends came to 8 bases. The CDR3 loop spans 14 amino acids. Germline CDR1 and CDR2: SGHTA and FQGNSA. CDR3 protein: CASRSSANTGELFF. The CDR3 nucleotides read TGTGCCAGCAGGAGTTCGGCGAACACCGGGGAGCTGTTTTTT.

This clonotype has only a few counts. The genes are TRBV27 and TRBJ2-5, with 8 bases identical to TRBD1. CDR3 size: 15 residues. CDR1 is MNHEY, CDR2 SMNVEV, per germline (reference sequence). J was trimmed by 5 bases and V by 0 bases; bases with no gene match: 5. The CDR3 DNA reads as TGTGCCAGCAGTTTATCCCCAGGGGGCTTGGAGACCCAGTACTTC. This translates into CASSLSPGGLETQYF.

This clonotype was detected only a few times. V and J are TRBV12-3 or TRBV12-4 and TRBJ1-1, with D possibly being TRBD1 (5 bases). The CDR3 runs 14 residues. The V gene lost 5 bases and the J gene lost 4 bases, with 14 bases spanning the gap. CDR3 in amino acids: CASSPRVFGTEAFF. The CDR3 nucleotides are TGTGCCAGCAGTCCCAGGGTTTTTGGCACTGAAGCTTTCTTT.

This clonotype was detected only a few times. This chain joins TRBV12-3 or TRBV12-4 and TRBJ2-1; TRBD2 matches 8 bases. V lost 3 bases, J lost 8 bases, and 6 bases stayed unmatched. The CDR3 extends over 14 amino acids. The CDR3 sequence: CASSFHSGRDEQFF. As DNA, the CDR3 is TGTGCCAGCAGTTTTCACAGCGGGAGAGATGAGCAGTTCTTC.

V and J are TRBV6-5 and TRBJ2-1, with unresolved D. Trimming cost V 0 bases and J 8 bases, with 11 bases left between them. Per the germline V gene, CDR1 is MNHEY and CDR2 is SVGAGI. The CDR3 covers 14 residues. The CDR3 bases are TGTGCCAGCAGTTACTCTTCCCGTGCATATGAGCAGTTCTTC. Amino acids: CASSYSSRAYEQFF.

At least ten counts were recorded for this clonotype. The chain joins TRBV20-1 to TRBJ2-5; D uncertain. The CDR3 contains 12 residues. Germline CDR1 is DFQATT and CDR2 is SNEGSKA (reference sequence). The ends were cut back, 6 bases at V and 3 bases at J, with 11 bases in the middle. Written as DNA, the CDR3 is TGCAGTGCATCGGACGGCAAAGAGACCCAGTACTTC. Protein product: CSASDGKETQYF.

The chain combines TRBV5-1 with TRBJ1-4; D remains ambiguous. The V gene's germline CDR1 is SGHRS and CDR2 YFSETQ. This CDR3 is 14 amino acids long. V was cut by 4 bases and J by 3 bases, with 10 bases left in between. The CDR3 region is CASSRTESNEKLFF. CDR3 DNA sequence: TGCGCCAGCAGCAGGACGGAATCTAATGAAAAACTGTTTTTT.

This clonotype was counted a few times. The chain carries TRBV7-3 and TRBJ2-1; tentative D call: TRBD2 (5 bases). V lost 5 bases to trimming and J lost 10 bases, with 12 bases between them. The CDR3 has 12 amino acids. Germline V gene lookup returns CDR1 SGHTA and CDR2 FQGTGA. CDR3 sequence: CASSPRSGEQFF. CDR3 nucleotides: TGTGCCAGCAGCCCTCGAAGCGGAGAGCAGTTCTTC.

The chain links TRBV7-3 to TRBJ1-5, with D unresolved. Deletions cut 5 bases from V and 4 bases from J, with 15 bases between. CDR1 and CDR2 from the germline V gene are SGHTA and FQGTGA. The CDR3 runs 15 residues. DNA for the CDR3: TGTGCCAGCAGCCTACTAACCTTTACTAATCAGCCCCAGCATTTT. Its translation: CASSLLTFTNQPQHF.

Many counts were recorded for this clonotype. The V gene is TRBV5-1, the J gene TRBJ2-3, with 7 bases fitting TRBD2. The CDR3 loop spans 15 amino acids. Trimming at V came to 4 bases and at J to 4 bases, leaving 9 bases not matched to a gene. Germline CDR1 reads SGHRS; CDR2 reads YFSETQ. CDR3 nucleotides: TGCGCCAGCAGCAGGTGGACTAGTGGTTCAGATACGCAGTATTTT. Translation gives CASSRWTSGSDTQYF. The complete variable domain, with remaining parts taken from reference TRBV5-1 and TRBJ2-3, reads KAGVTQTPRYLIKTRGQQVTLSCSPISGHRSVSWYQQTPGQGLQFLFEYFSETQRNKGNFPGRFSGRQFSNSRSEMNVSTLELGDSALYLCASSRWTSGSDTQYFGPGTRLTVL.

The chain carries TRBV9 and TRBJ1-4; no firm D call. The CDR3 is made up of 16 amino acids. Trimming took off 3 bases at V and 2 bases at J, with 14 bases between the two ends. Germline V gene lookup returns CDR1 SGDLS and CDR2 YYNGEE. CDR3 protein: CASSAKPGRTNEKLFF. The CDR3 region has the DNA TGTGCCAGCAGCGCGAAGCCCGGGCGCACTAATGAAAAACTGTTTTTT.

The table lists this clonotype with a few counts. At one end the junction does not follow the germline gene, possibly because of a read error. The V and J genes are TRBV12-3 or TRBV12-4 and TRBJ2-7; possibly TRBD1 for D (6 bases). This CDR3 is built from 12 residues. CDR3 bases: TGTGCCAGCAGATTAGGGGGCTACGAGCAGTACTTC. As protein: CASRLGGYEQYF.

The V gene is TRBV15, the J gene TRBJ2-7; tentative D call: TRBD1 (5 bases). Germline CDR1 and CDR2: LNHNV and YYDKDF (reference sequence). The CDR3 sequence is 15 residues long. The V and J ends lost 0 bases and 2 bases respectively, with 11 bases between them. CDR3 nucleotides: TGTGCCACCAGCAGAGATCTCGGCAGGGCCTACGAGCAGTACTTC. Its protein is CATSRDLGRAYEQYF.

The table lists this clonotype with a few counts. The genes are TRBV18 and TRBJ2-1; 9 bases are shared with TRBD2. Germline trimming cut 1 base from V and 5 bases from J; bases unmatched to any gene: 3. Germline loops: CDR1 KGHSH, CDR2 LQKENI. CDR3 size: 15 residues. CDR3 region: CASSPLAGAHNEQFF. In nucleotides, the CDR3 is TGTGCCAGCTCACCACTAGCGGGAGCCCACAATGAGCAGTTCTTC. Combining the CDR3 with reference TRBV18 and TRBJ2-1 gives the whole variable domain NAGVMQNPRHLVRRRGQEARLRCSPMKGHSHVYWYRQLPEEGLKFMVYLQKENIIDESGMPKERFSAEFPKEGPSILRIQQVVRGDSAAYFCASSPLAGAHNEQFFGPGTRLTVL.